A single sample is the source of the 2 T cell receptor beta chains below, sequenced in a study of cytomegalovirus exposure and HLA in healthy donors. The PCR employed 60 Vbeta primers together with 13 Jbeta primers. The method was immunoSEQ multiplex PCR; TCRdb's version includes in-frame clones alone and lacks a portion of them. The repertoire holds 50,000 to 60,000 clones, with about 80% as singletons. The sample comprised PBMCs. These TCRs come from a female donor in good health and CMV-seronegative.

This clone was counted once. This sequence joins TRBV4-1 and TRBJ2-3; the match to TRBD1 covers 10 bases. The J segment lost 1 base and the V segment lost 1 base, leaving 8 bases of the junction unmatched. This CDR3 contains 18 residues. Looked up from germline, CDR1 is MGHRA and CDR2 is YSYEKL. The CDR3 protein is CASSQGTLGTGGTDTQYF. In DNA, the CDR3 is TGCGCCAGCAGCCAAGGGACCCTCGGGACAGGGGGCACAGATACGCAGTATTTT.

This clone turned up a few times. The chain links TRBV6-1 to TRBJ2-7; D might be TRBD2 (6 bases). This CDR3 comprises 13 residues. Trimming shortened V by 7 bases and J by 9 bases, and 19 bases separated the two germline ends. Germline assignment: CDR1 MNHNS and CDR2 SASEGT. CDR3 protein: CASTPDGGYGQYF. The CDR3 DNA reads TGTGCCAGCACTCCCGACGGGGGATATGGGCAGTACTTC.